What follows describes a single TCR beta chain. Antigen specificity is unknown. Profiled with immunoSEQ multiplex PCR; TCRdb holds only in-frame clones, not every one. The sample records around 85,000 clones, roughly 90% being singletons. The sample originates from a study of T cell responses to AZD1222 COVID-19 vaccine. The germline gives CDR1 ENHRY, CDR2 SYGVKD. With 4 bases clipped from V and 3 bases from J, the junction kept 22 bases outside the gene matches. This CDR3 is built from 22 residues. Regarding the study as a whole: A mostly white British donor set with more females was recruited, and clonal diversity was possibly underestimated.

Specimen: peripheral blood, collected 28 days after the second AZD1222 dose. The J gene is TRBJ2-5, the V gene TRBV10-3, with 14 bases matching TRBD2. The clonotype was recovered from an adult who received the AZD1222 COVID-19 vaccine. CDR3 in DNA: TGTGCCATCAGTGTGGGGACTAGCGGGGGTCGATGGGCAGTGGAAAGAGAAGAGACCCAGTACTTC. Its protein is CAISVGTSGGRWAVEREETQYF.